This is a list of T cell receptor beta chains from one sample in a study of blood T cell repertoires in COVID-19. Measured with immunoSEQ multiplex PCR; TCRdb has only the in-frame clones, and not every one. The repertoire consists of some 74,000 clones, with over 70% occurring once and the leading ten covering 10% to 15%. The sequenced sample was peripheral blood. The receptors here all came from a human donor in a cohort sampled during active COVID-19. The CDR3 runs from the conserved cysteine through the conserved F or W. D genes are given only for firm matches. Clone size, where shown, is once, few, many, or a class for clones that have expanded.

J: TRBJ1-6; D: .; V: TRBV7-8; size: .; CDR3: CASSLVSGSYNSPLHF; DNA: TGTGCCAGCAGCCTCGTGTCCGGCTCCTATAATTCACCCCTCCACTTT
J: TRBJ2-3; D: .; V: TRBV14; size: .; CDR3: CASSQASSQYF; DNA: TGTGCCAGCAGCCAAGCGAGTTCGCAGTATTTT
J: TRBJ2-7; D: TRBD2; V: TRBV11-2; size: .; CDR3: CASTPRRGGRTYEQYF; DNA: TGTGCCAGCACCCCCCGCCGCGGGGGGCGTACCTACGAGCAGTACTTC
J: TRBJ2-1; D: .; V: TRBV4-3; size: .; CDR3: CASSQEGLSWNEQFF; DNA: TGCGCCAGCAGCCAAGAAGGACTCTCTTGGAATGAGCAGTTCTTC
J: TRBJ2-3; D: TRBD2; V: TRBV11-2; size: .; CDR3: CASSFSGGPQDTQYF; DNA: TGTGCCAGCAGCTTTAGCGGGGGGCCACAAGATACGCAGTATTTT
J: TRBJ1-6; D: TRBD1; V: TRBV19; size: .; CDR3: CASSIGQGNNSPLHF; DNA: TGTGCCAGTAGTATCGGACAGGGGAATAATTCACCCCTCCACTTT
J: TRBJ1-1; D: TRBD1; V: TRBV7-6; size: .; CDR3: CASSRDRGRKGKAFF; DNA: TGTGCCAGCAGCCGGGACAGGGGGCGTAAAGGGAAGGCTTTCTTT
J: TRBJ2-5; D: TRBD1; V: TRBV7-8; size: .; CDR3: CASSFTGTGQETQYF; DNA: TGTGCCAGCAGCTTCACCGGGACAGGTCAGGAGACCCAGTACTTC
J: TRBJ1-5; D: .; V: TRBV3-1/TRBV3-2; size: few; CDR3: CASSQEQKNQPQHF; DNA: TGTGCCAGCAGCCAGGAACAGAAGAATCAGCCCCAGCATTTT
J: TRBJ2-2; D: TRBD1; V: TRBV12-3/TRBV12-4; size: once; CDR3: CASSLGQGEAFF; DNA: TGTGCCAGCAGTTTAGGACAGGGTGAGGCGTTTTTT
J: TRBJ1-2; D: TRBD1; V: TRBV6-5; size: .; CDR3: CASRTRTGDFYGYTF; DNA: TGTGCCAGCAGGACGCGGACAGGGGACTTCTATGGCTACACCTTC
J: TRBJ2-1; D: .; V: TRBV4-3; size: few; CDR3: CASSQSRGRNEQFF; DNA: TGCGCCAGCAGCCAATCTAGAGGTCGCAATGAGCAGTTCTTC
J: TRBJ2-1; D: TRBD2; V: TRBV18; size: .; CDR3: CASSPGLAGSNEQFF; DNA: TGTGCCAGCTCACCGGGACTAGCGGGAAGCAATGAGCAGTTCTTC
J: TRBJ2-5; D: .; V: TRBV19; size: .; CDR3: CASSLRRPDHGGIQETQYF; DNA: TGTGCCAGTAGTCTACGTCGGCCCGATCACGGCGGTATCCAAGAGACCCAGTACTTC
J: TRBJ1-1; D: .; V: TRBV7-9; size: .; CDR3: CASSLGGEEAFF; DNA: TGTGCCAGCAGCTTAGGGGGGGAAGAAGCTTTCTTT
J: TRBJ2-1; D: .; V: TRBV5-8; size: once; CDR3: CASSLESGLSHEQFF; DNA: TGTGCCAGCAGCTTGGAGTCGGGTCTGTCCCATGAGCAGTTCTTC
J: TRBJ2-3; D: TRBD2; V: TRBV7-7; size: once; CDR3: CASSLGRLAGGLTDTQYF; DNA: TGTGCTAGCAGCTTAGGGAGACTAGCGGGAGGCCTCACAGATACGCAGTATTTT
J: TRBJ1-1; D: TRBD1; V: TRBV28; size: once; CDR3: CASRRQGWDTEAFF; DNA: TGTGCCAGCAGGCGACAGGGATGGGACACTGAAGCTTTCTTT
J: TRBJ2-7; D: .; V: TRBV3-1/TRBV3-2; size: .; CDR3: CASSRDRRSSYEQYF; DNA: TGTGCCAGCAGTCGCGACAGACGAAGCTCCTACGAGCAGTACTTC
J: TRBJ2-3; D: .; V: TRBV27; size: .; CDR3: CASHVVGPRETDTQYF; DNA: TGTGCCAGTCATGTCGTTGGACCTAGGGAGACAGATACGCAGTATTTT
J: TRBJ1-4; D: TRBD1; V: TRBV28; size: .; CDR3: CASSPATGGSEKLFF; DNA: TGTGCCAGCAGCCCCGCGACAGGGGGCAGTGAAAAACTGTTTTTT
J: TRBJ2-6; D: .; V: TRBV6-6; size: few; CDR3: CASSYPRGANVLTF; DNA: TGTGCCAGCAGTTACCCGCGAGGGGCCAACGTCCTGACTTTC